Below, 27 T cell receptor beta chains from the same sample are listed, as sequenced in a study of tumor and adjacent non-tumor tissue in lung cancer. The library came from three nested PCR rounds adapted from ARM-PCR protocols. Each CDR3 protein is one row after TCRdb ran MiXCR on the multiplex PCR reads. This sample carries under 150,000 distinct CDR3 sequences, approximately 64% of them seen once, and the ten largest clones take roughly 18%. No cell sorting was done before RNA was extracted from the tissue. Material for sequencing was lung tumor tissue. The receptors were gathered from a man in his sixties with small cell lung cancer.

V is TRBV11-2 and J is TRBJ2-3, with D maybe TRBD1 (5 bases). Germline V gene sequence: CDR1 SGHAT, CDR2 FQNNGV. V was cut by 8 bases and J by 6 bases, with 12 bases left in between. CDR3 length: 12 residues. The CDR3: CASGPRQDTQYF. The DNA for the CDR3 is TGTGCCAGCGGCCCGAGACAGGATACGCAGTATTTT.

Regarding this clonotype: The CDR3 ends on some other residue instead of the conserved phenylalanine or tryptophan, so this is likely a read error. The DNA is left out, because the CDR3 cannot be placed on it with certainty; the CDR3 is given as TCRdb lists it. The V call is TRBV11-2, the J call TRBJ2-3; TRBD2, the table's D call, lacks a check against the DNA. The CDR3 region is 11 residues in length, termini included. Germline CDR1 is SGHAT and CDR2 is FQNNGV. The CDR3 sequence is CASSLAGGQCY.

Note on this clonotype: A much larger clonotype is one base distant, so this may be a read error. The CDR3 DNA sequence: TGCGCCAGCAGCTTGCTTAGCGGGACCCAAGAGGCCCAGTACTTC. This translates into CASSLLSGTQEAQYF. The gene calls are TRBV5-1 and TRBJ2-5; 8 bases map to TRBD2. The CDR3 runs 15 residues. CDR1 is SGHRS, CDR2 YFSETQ, per germline.

As regards this clonotype: A much larger clonotype is one base distant, so this may be a read error. The chain has TRBV6-5 and TRBJ2-2; the D gene could be TRBD1 or TRBD2 (5 bases each). Per the germline V gene, CDR1 is MNHEY and CDR2 is SVGAGI. The CDR3 spans 15 residues. CDR3 loop: CTSSWGRQNTGELFF. CDR3 bases: TGTACCAGCAGTTGGGGACGGCAGAACACCGGGGAGCTGTTTTTT.

This chain connects TRBV6-2 or TRBV6-3 to TRBJ1-2, with D maybe TRBD1 (6 bases). In germline, CDR1 is MNHEY, CDR2 SVGEGT. V gave up 6 bases and J gave up 6 bases, with 17 bases separating them. CDR3 length: 14 residues. CDR3 protein: CASRGPGVHDGYTF. CDR3 in DNA: TGTGCCAGCAGAGGTCCAGGGGTCCACGATGGCTACACCTTC.

The V gene is TRBV5-4, the J gene TRBJ2-4, with D perhaps matching TRBD2 (5 bases). Trimming stripped 4 bases from V and 8 bases from J, with 16 bases between. Germline V lookup: CDR1 SGHNT, CDR2 YYREEE (reference sequence). The CDR3 consists of 14 residues. Here the CDR3 DNA reads TGTGCCAGCAGCACCCCAGAGGGCGCCCACATTCAGTACTTC. This translates into CASSTPEGAHIQYF. The whole variable domain, remainder taken from reference TRBV5-4 and TRBJ2-4, is ETGVTQSPTHLIKTRGQQVTLRCSSQSGHNTVSWYQQALGQGPQFIFQYYREEENGRGNFPPRFSGLQFPNYSSELNVNALELDDSALYLCASSTPEGAHIQYFGAGTRLSVL.

As concerns this clonotype: A much larger clone differs from this one at a single base, so this may be a read error. The chain combines TRBV20-1 with TRBJ2-7; D is uncertain. This CDR3 has 11 amino acids. CDR1 and CDR2 from the germline V gene are DFQATT and SNEGSKA (reference sequence). This chain's CDR3 is CSAPLGYELYF. DNA for the CDR3: TGCAGTGCTCCTTTGGGGTACGAGCTGTACTTC.

About this clonotype itself: A read error may produce the germline difference seen at one junction end. This chain connects TRBV11-2 to TRBJ2-5; D remains ambiguous. Per germline, CDR1 SGHAT and CDR2 FQNNGV. The CDR3 sequence is 15 residues long. In nucleotides, the CDR3 is TGTGCCAGCAACTTATGGGTTGAGGATTTGGAGACCCAGTACTTC. It is translated as CASNLWVEDLETQYF.

The chain combines TRBV11-3 with TRBJ2-2; 9 positions match TRBD2. The CDR3 contains 19 residues. The ends lost 5 bases at V and 4 bases at J; junction bases unmatched: 17. Germline CDR1 is SGHNT and CDR2 is YENEEA. In nucleotides, the CDR3 is TGTGCCAGCAGCCGTGATGACACGGAACTAGCGGGTCGCACCGGGGAGCTGTTTTTT. Its translation: CASSRDDTELAGRTGELFF.

The V and J genes are TRBV4-2 and TRBJ1-2; no firm D call. V was trimmed by 2 bases and J by 9 bases, leaving 19 bases between them. CDR3 size: 15 residues. The V gene's germline CDR1 is LGHNA and CDR2 YNFKEQ. The CDR3 nucleotides are TGTGCCAGCAGCCAATATCTTACAAGGGCCGATAGCTACACCTTC. This encodes CASSQYLTRADSYTF.

With regard to this clonotype: This clone may be a read error of a much larger clone one base away. This sequence joins TRBV20-1 and TRBJ2-1; 7 bases are a match to TRBD1. The V gene's germline CDR1 is DFQATT and CDR2 SNEGSKA (reference sequence). The length of the CDR3 is 16 residues. In DNA form, the CDR3 reads TGCAGTACTAGAGATGTGAGGACAGGCTCCTACAATGAGCAGTTCTTC. Translating gives CSTRDVRTGSYNEQFF.

The chain carries TRBV29-1 and TRBJ2-3; TRBD2 agrees at 7 bases. V lost 8 bases and J lost 1; bases outside the gene matches: 6. CDR1 SQVTM and CDR2 ANQGSEA come from the germline V gene. There are 13 residues in the CDR3. The CDR3: CSRLAYGTDTQYF. CDR3 coding DNA: TGCAGCAGACTAGCATACGGCACAGATACGCAGTATTTT.

A word on this clonotype: A single base separates this from a much larger clone, so it may be a read error. The chain links TRBV6-1 to TRBJ1-6; no definite D call. CDR1 is MNHNS, CDR2 SASEGT, per germline. This CDR3 is 12 amino acids long. The CDR3 bases are TGTGTCAGCAACATCGACCGCCGGCCCCTCCACTTT. This encodes CVSNIDRRPLHF.

About this clonotype itself: Since no conserved phenylalanine or tryptophan closes the CDR3, a read error is the likely cause. J is TRBJ2-7 and V is TRBV11-2; D not resolved. The CDR3 loop spans 12 amino acids. CDR1 is SGHAT, CDR2 FQNNGV, per germline. CDR3 in DNA: TGTGCTAGCAGCTTAAGTCCCTACGAGCAGTACTCC. This sequence encodes CASSLSPYEQYS.

J is TRBJ2-5 and V is TRBV10-3, with TRBD2 matching 7 bases. Germline assignment: CDR1 ENHRY and CDR2 SYGVKD. The CDR3 contains 14 residues. J was trimmed by 5 bases and V by 4 bases; bases with no gene match: 7. The CDR3 here is CAISVGLGMETQYF. CDR3 nucleotides: TGTGCCATCAGTGTAGGACTAGGAATGGAGACCCAGTACTTC.

About this clonotype itself: Mismatch with germline at one junction end may stem from a read error. The V and J genes are TRBV11-2 and TRBJ2-1; TRBD2 might be the D (6 bases). The CDR3 sequence is 17 residues long. CDR1 is SGHAT and CDR2 is FQNNGV in the germline V gene. The CDR3, as DNA: TGTGCCTGCAGCTTAAGGCTTGGGTCTAGCGTATACAATGAGCAGTTCTTC. Translation gives CACSLRLGSSVYNEQFF. Looking up the rest from reference TRBV11-2 and TRBJ2-1 gives the full variable domain: EAGVAQSPRYKIIEKRQSVAFWCNPISGHATLYWYQQILGQGPKLLIQFQNNGVVDDSQLPKDRFSAERLKGVDSTLKIQPAKLEDSAVYLCACSLRLGSSVYNEQFFGPGTRLTVL.

Points on this clonotype: A junction boundary mismatches the germline segment, possibly from a read error. The chain employs TRBV12-3 or TRBV12-4 and TRBJ2-2; D is possibly TRBD1 or TRBD2 (5 bases each). This CDR3 has 16 residues. The CDR3 DNA follows: TGTGCCACCAGTTTTTTGACAGTGAGAAACACCGGGGAGTGGTTTTTT. It is translated as CATSFLTVRNTGEWFF.

The genes are TRBV6-1 and TRBJ2-7; 11 nucleotides agree with TRBD1. The CDR3 runs to 15 residues. The V and J ends lost 1 base and 3 bases, in that order; junction bases with no gene match: 2. Germline V gives CDR1 MNHNS, CDR2 SASEGT. The CDR3 region is CASSEGGTGGYEQYF. CDR3 in DNA: TGTGCCAGCAGTGAAGGTGGGACAGGGGGCTACGAGCAGTACTTC.

A remark on this clonotype: Just one base apart from a much larger clone, this may be a read error. The J gene is TRBJ2-7, the V gene TRBV11-2, with TRBD2 matching 10 bases. The CDR3 length is 14 residues. Looked up from germline, CDR1 is SGHAT and CDR2 is FQNNGV. The CDR3 sequence: CVSTSTSGSDEQYF. CDR3 bases: TGTGTCAGCACCTCGACTAGCGGGTCCGACGAGCAGTACTTC.

J is TRBJ2-2 and V is TRBV6-1, with D possibly being TRBD2 (5 bases). The length of the CDR3 is 16 residues. The germline V and J ends were trimmed by 6 bases and 9 bases, with 23 bases remaining between them. Germline-derived CDR1 and CDR2 are MNHNS and SASEGT. The chain's CDR3 is CASSRLTEGTTWELFF. As DNA, the CDR3 is TGTGCCAGCAGCCGACTAACGGAAGGAACCACGTGGGAGCTGTTTTTT.

The chain recombines TRBV6-6 with TRBJ2-3; D is possibly TRBD2 (6 bases). Germline CDR1 and CDR2: MNHNY and SVGAGI (reference sequence). Trimming removed 2 bases from V and 6 bases from J, with 15 bases in between. CDR3 length: 15 amino acids. The CDR3 region has the DNA TGTGCCAGCAGTTACGCTGGAGGGGTAGGGGATACGCAGTATTTT. Protein product: CASSYAGGVGDTQYF.

This chain links TRBV6-5 with TRBJ1-3; D may be TRBD1 (5 bases). CDR1 MNHEY and CDR2 SVGAGI come from the germline V gene. The V end lost 0 bases, the J end lost 0 bases, and 12 bases lay between the germline ends. This CDR3 is 17 amino acids long. The CDR3 nucleotides read TGTGCCAGCAGTTACTCGACCCCAGGGCACTCTGGAAACACCATATATTTT. It translates to CASSYSTPGHSGNTIYF.

A word on this clonotype: One end of the junction fails to match germline, which may point to a read error. V and J are TRBV29-1 and TRBJ2-3, with D possibly matching TRBD2 (6 bases). Germline V gives CDR1 SQVTM, CDR2 ANQGSEA. The CDR3 has 13 residues. The CDR3 reads CSGDSGGTDTHYF. For the CDR3, the DNA is TGTAGCGGCGACAGTGGGGGTACAGATACGCACTATTTT.

In the case of this clonotype: A much larger clone sits a single nucleotide away, making a read error possible. V usage is TRBV4-1 and J usage is TRBJ2-1; a weak D match, TRBD2 (6 bases). CDR1 is MGHRA, CDR2 YSYEKL, per germline. There are 15 residues in the CDR3. The CDR3 DNA reads TGCGCCAGCAGGCCAGCGGGCCCTTCCTACATTGAGCAGTTCTTC. It is translated as CASRPAGPSYIEQFF.

Of note for this clonotype: It may be a read error: a sequence one base away is much more abundant. The chain recombines TRBV4-2 with TRBJ2-7; weak D call: TRBD2 (6 bases). This CDR3 has 13 amino acids. Trimming took off 4 bases at V and 3 bases at J, with 10 bases between the two ends. Germline CDR1 LGHNA, CDR2 YNFKEQ. This CDR3 reads CASSRGKGYEQYF. For the CDR3, the DNA is TGTGCCAGCAGCCGCGGGAAGGGCTACGAGCAGTACTTC.

V usage is TRBV11-1 and J usage is TRBJ2-2; 8 bases are shared with TRBD1. Germline CDR1 is SGHAT and CDR2 is FQDESV (reference sequence). This CDR3 spans 16 amino acids. Unmatched junction bases numbered 17, after V lost 11 bases and J lost 6 bases. The CDR3 DNA reads as TGTGCCTACAGCTCCCCGGACAGGGTAGACGCCGGGGAGCTGTTTTTT. This encodes CAYSSPDRVDAGELFF. The whole variable domain, filled in from reference TRBV11-1 and TRBJ2-2, reads EAEVAQSPRYKITEKSQAVAFWCDPISGHATLYWYRQILGQGPELLVQFQDESVVDDSQLPKDRFSAERLKGVDSTLKIQPAELGDSAMYLCAYSSPDRVDAGELFFGEGSRLTVL.

The J gene is TRBJ2-5, the V gene TRBV10-3; the match to TRBD2 covers 15 bases. CDR3 size: 15 residues. The germline CDR1 and CDR2 sequences are ENHRY and SYGVKD. The CDR3 sequence: CDSHGLAGGIETQYF. The CDR3 region has the DNA TGTGACAGCCACGGACTAGCGGGAGGGATCGAGACCCAGTACTTC.